The rows below give T cell receptor beta chains drawn from one sample of a study of T cells in Graves' hyperthyroidism and ophthalmopathy. From the multiplex PCR reads, TCRdb called clonotypes with MiXCR, one entry per CDR3 protein. The sample consists of fewer than 850,000 distinct CDR3 sequences, around 16% of them appearing once. Sequencing input: blood. The receptors derive from a man aged 45-60 years with Graves' hyperthyroidism. CDR3s include the opening cysteine and the closing phenylalanine or tryptophan. A D gene is named only where the DNA matches it firmly. Where a row states a size, it is once, few, many or the class of an expanded clone; other rows omit it.

clone size,J gene,D gene,V gene,CDR3 DNA,CDR3 protein
many,TRBJ2-1,TRBD2,TRBV2,TGTGCCAGCAGTGAAGGACTAGCGGGGGGGAATGAGCAGTTCTTC,CASSEGLAGGNEQFF
many,TRBJ2-3,.,TRBV7-9,TGTGCCAGCGGGGGGTCTCGGAGGGATACGCAGTATTTT,CASGGSRRDTQYF
many,TRBJ2-3,.,TRBV20-1,TGCAGTGCTAGATCATTTCCAGCAGATACGCAGTATTTT,CSARSFPADTQYF
many,TRBJ1-4,.,TRBV24-1,TGTGCCACCCAAGAGAACGGAGCAACTAATGAAAAACTGTTTTTT,CATQENGATNEKLFF
few,TRBJ2-3,TRBD2,TRBV20-1,TGCAGTGCGGAAACGGGACTAGCGGGAGAAGATACGCAGTATTTT,CSAETGLAGEDTQYF
many,TRBJ1-2,TRBD1,TRBV20-1,TGCAGGCCGACAGGGAAAAACTATGGCTACACCTTC,CRPTGKNYGYTF
.,TRBJ2-1,.,TRBV19,TGTGCCAGTAGTATCGTCCCATCCAATGAGCAGTTCTTC,CASSIVPSNEQFF
many,TRBJ1-5,.,TRBV2,TGTGCCACCAATCCAGGTGGTGGTAGCAATCAGCCCCAGCATTTT,CATNPGGGSNQPQHF
few,TRBJ1-2,TRBD1,TRBV7-3,TGTGCCAGCAGCCCCGGGACAGATCTCGGTGGCTACACCTTC,CASSPGTDLGGYTF
many,TRBJ1-5,.,TRBV15,TGTGCCACCAGCAGAGATGTGGCAGGGCTACTCAATCAGCCCCAGCATTTT,CATSRDVAGLLNQPQHF
.,TRBJ1-4,.,TRBV18,TGTGCCAGCTCACCCGGTTCGGAAAAACTGTTTTTT,CASSPGSEKLFF
few,TRBJ2-7,.,TRBV7-9,TGTGCCAGCAGCATCTGGACCGACAAAACACGCGAGCAGTACTTC,CASSIWTDKTREQYF
many,TRBJ2-1,.,TRBV5-1,TGCGCCAGCAGCGGCAGGAGGGATTCTAGCAATGAGCAGTTCTTC,CASSGRRDSSNEQFF
few,TRBJ2-1,.,TRBV7-9,TGTGCCAGCAGCTTTGGGTATGTGGCCAATGAGCAGTTCTTC,CASSFGYVANEQFF
many,TRBJ1-5,.,TRBV7-2,TGTGCCAGCAGCCTAGGGAGGGTGAATCAGCCCCAGCATTTT,CASSLGRVNQPQHF
once,TRBJ2-1,TRBD1,TRBV4-1,TGCGCCAGCAGCCGCCCCGGACAGGGTACCGGTGAGCAGTTCTTC,CASSRPGQGTGEQFF
.,TRBJ2-1,TRBD2,TRBV11-2,TGTGCCAGCAGCCATCGGGAGGGTCCGGGAGGGGGGGACAATGAGCAGTTCTTC,CASSHREGPGGGDNEQFF
once,TRBJ1-5,.,TRBV7-8,TGTGCCAGCAGCCACGACGTCAATCAGCCCCAGCATTTT,CASSHDVNQPQHF
.,TRBJ2-7,.,TRBV25-1,TGTGCCAGCAGTGAATCCCAGGGGGGCCCCTACGAGCAGTACTTC,CASSESQGGPYEQYF
.,TRBJ1-4,.,TRBV6-2/TRBV6-3,TGTGCCAGCAGTCCCCAGGGACCCGGAGGTGAAAAACTGTTTTTT,CASSPQGPGGEKLFF
many,TRBJ1-1,TRBD1,TRBV6-2/TRBV6-3,TGTGCCAGCAGTCCGAGACAGGGAGACTCTGAAGCTTTCTTT,CASSPRQGDSEAFF
few,TRBJ1-5,.,TRBV29-1,TGCAGCGTTGAAGAAATGGGATGGGGGGAAGGATCTCAGCCCCAGCATTTT,CSVEEMGWGEGSQPQHF
many,TRBJ2-5,TRBD1,TRBV7-9,TGTGCCAGCAGCTTAGCTTACAGGGGGCGTGAGACCCAGTACTTC,CASSLAYRGRETQYF
.,TRBJ1-1,.,TRBV6-2/TRBV6-3,TGTGCCAGCAGTTACGACCAAGTAAACACTGAAGCTTTCTTT,CASSYDQVNTEAFF
.,TRBJ2-6,TRBD1,TRBV9,TGTGCCAGCTCCGGGACAGGGGGGCCTTCTGGCAGGGCCAACGTCCTGACTTTC,CASSGTGGPSGRANVLTF
.,TRBJ1-5,.,TRBV20-1,TGCAGTGCTAATCAGCCCCAGCATTTT,CSANQPQHF
few,TRBJ2-5,.,TRBV20-1,TGCAGTGCTACAGTCCCTAGGGACGGCCAAGAGACCCAGTACTTC,CSATVPRDGQETQYF
few,TRBJ2-1,TRBD2,TRBV6-2/TRBV6-3,TGTGCCAGCAGATTACCGGGACTAGCGGGAGGGCCGGGCAATGAGCAGTTCTTC,CASRLPGLAGGPGNEQFF
.,TRBJ1-2,.,TRBV3-1,TGTGCCAGCAGCCAAGACAGGGGTAAAGTCTATGGCTACACCTTC,CASSQDRGKVYGYTF
many,TRBJ1-1,.,TRBV7-8,TGTGCCAGCAGCTTAGCGTGGGGGAACACTGAAGCTTTCTTT,CASSLAWGNTEAFF
many,TRBJ2-7,TRBD2,TRBV18,TGTGCCAGCTCACCAGCGAGCGGGAGGAGGTACGAGCAGTACTTC,CASSPASGRRYEQYF
many,TRBJ2-1,TRBD2,TRBV29-1,TGCAGCGGCCAGGGACTAGTCGGGAATGAGCAGTTCTTC,CSGQGLVGNEQFF
many,TRBJ2-5,TRBD1,TRBV7-2,TGTGCCAGCAGCCTTGGACCTCCGGGACAGCAAGAGACCCAGTACTTC,CASSLGPPGQQETQYF
few,TRBJ1-2,.,TRBV29-1,TGCAGCGTTGAAAGCCCAGGGAATAACTATGGCTACACCTTC,CSVESPGNNYGYTF
.,TRBJ2-7,TRBD2,TRBV3-1,TGTGCCAGCAGCCAAGATCGGGCTAGCGGGTACGAGCAGTACTTC,CASSQDRASGYEQYF
.,TRBJ1-2,.,TRBV19,TGTGCCAGTAGTATAGTCAACAGCGCGACTAACTATGGCTACACCTTC,CASSIVNSATNYGYTF
.,TRBJ2-7,.,TRBV6-2/TRBV6-3,TGTGCCAGCAGTTTTAGGCCTGGGTTGGGCTCCTACGAGCAGTACTTC,CASSFRPGLGSYEQYF
many,TRBJ2-3,.,TRBV11-2,TGTGCCAGCAGCTTTGCGACCCAGAGGAGGTTCACAGATACGCAGTATTTT,CASSFATQRRFTDTQYF
many,TRBJ2-1,.,TRBV10-3,TGTGCCATCAGTGACAGGGAGGCCAGGGGTGAGCAGTTCTTC,CAISDREARGEQFF
few,TRBJ2-1,.,TRBV11-2,TGTGCCAGCAGCTTAGAATTTGAAGCCTCCTACAATGAGCAGTTCTTC,CASSLEFEASYNEQFF
few,TRBJ1-5,TRBD1,TRBV20-1,TGCAGTGCTAGAGATATGGGACAGGGTGGTCAGCCCCAGCATTTT,CSARDMGQGGQPQHF
many,TRBJ1-2,.,TRBV5-1,TGCGCCAGCAGCTTGGCCACGACGGAGGGAAGAGGCTACACCTTC,CASSLATTEGRGYTF
.,TRBJ2-2,TRBD2,TRBV12-3/TRBV12-4,TGTGCCAGCAGTTTCCTAGCGGTCTACACCGGGGAGCTGTTTTTT,CASSFLAVYTGELFF
few,TRBJ2-3,TRBD2,TRBV5-1,TGCGCCAGCAGCCAAAGCGGGAGGGCCCCAGATACGCAGTATTTT,CASSQSGRAPDTQYF
many,TRBJ1-4,.,TRBV2,TGTGCCAGCAGGAGGGGGATAGGTGAAAAACTGTTTTTT,CASRRGIGEKLFF
many,TRBJ2-1,TRBD2,TRBV11-3,TGTGCCAGCAGCTCGCTAGCGGGCGTCCCCAATGAGCAGTTCTTC,CASSSLAGVPNEQFF
many,TRBJ1-5,TRBD1,TRBV28,TGTGCCAGCAGTTTATTAAAGGGACAGTATAGCAATCAGCCCCAGCATTTT,CASSLLKGQYSNQPQHF
.,TRBJ2-1,TRBD2,TRBV7-3,TGTGCCAGCAGCCGCACTAGCGGACCATACAATGAGCAGTTCTTC,CASSRTSGPYNEQFF
.,TRBJ1-5,.,TRBV5-6,TGTGCCAGCAGCTTGATGGAGGGGGGCAATCAGCCCCAGCATTTT,CASSLMEGGNQPQHF
.,TRBJ2-1,TRBD2,TRBV24-1,TGTGCCACCAGTGGTGGACTAGTCTCCCATGAGCAGTTCTTC,CATSGGLVSHEQFF